These T cell receptor beta chains were read from a single sample in a study of control samples from healthy donors and cancer patients. Using immunoSEQ multiplex PCR, the repertoire was profiled, and TCRdb retains in-frame clones only, with some absent. The data show 24,000 or so clones, roughly 88% seen once. The sequenced sample consisted of PBMCs. Receptors were obtained from a man between 45 and 60 years old with lung cancer. Each CDR3 is given with its conserved first and last residue. Each record gives: J gene, V gene, clone size, D gene, CDR3 protein, CDR3 DNA. D genes are given only for firm matches. Clone sizes are given selectively: once, few, many, or a class where the clone is expanded.

>TRBJ1-1|TRBV7-2|.|.
CASSLDVKVTTEAFF
TGTGCCAGCAGCTTAGATGTTAAGGTAACAACTGAAGCTTTCTTT
>TRBJ2-7|TRBV19|.|.
CASSIGGTNYEQYF
TGTGCCAGTAGTATAGGAGGGACCAACTACGAGCAGTACTTC
>TRBJ1-6|TRBV27|.|.
CASSFQITGGNSPLHF
TGTGCCAGCAGTTTCCAGATAACCGGAGGTAATTCACCCCTCCACTTT
>TRBJ1-3|TRBV9|.|.
CASSKGSSGNTIYF
TGTGCCAGCAGTAAGGGAAGCTCTGGAAACACCATATATTTT
>TRBJ1-3|TRBV5-1|once|TRBD1
CASSFGTGLSGNTIYF
TGCGCCAGCAGCTTCGGGACAGGGCTATCCGGAAACACCATATATTTT
>TRBJ1-2|TRBV7-9|.|TRBD1
CASRGSGQAGANYGYTF
TGTGCCAGCAGGGGGTCGGGACAGGCCGGAGCTAACTATGGCTACACCTTC
>TRBJ2-5|TRBV5-1|.|TRBD1
CASSRKTGDGGQTQYF
TGCGCCAGCAGCAGAAAGACAGGGGACGGAGGACAGACCCAGTACTTC
>TRBJ1-6|TRBV19|.|.
CASSTSRGYSPLHF
TGTGCCAGTAGTACCAGTCGAGGGTATTCACCCCTCCACTTT
>TRBJ1-2|TRBV19|medium-sized|.
CASSIGQGTYGYTF
TGTGCCAGTAGTATAGGGCAGGGGACCTATGGCTACACCTTC
>TRBJ2-1|TRBV5-1|.|TRBD2
CASSERGSSYNEQFF
TGCGCCAGCAGCGAGCGGGGGAGCTCCTACAATGAGCAGTTCTTC
>TRBJ1-2|TRBV6-5|.|TRBD1
CASSRQGLNYGYTF
TGTGCCAGCAGTCGACAGGGCCTTAACTATGGCTACACCTTC
>TRBJ1-3|TRBV7-8|once|.
CASSLAMSSGNTIYF
TGTGCCAGCAGCTTAGCGATGAGCTCTGGAAACACCATATATTTT
>TRBJ2-7|TRBV2|.|TRBD2
CASTLAGGGYEQYF
TGTGCCAGCACCCTAGCGGGGGGTGGGTACGAGCAGTACTTC
>TRBJ2-3|TRBV7-9|.|.
CASSLGWTESTDTQYF
TGTGCCAGCAGCTTGGGTTGGACGGAGAGCACAGATACGCAGTATTTT
>TRBJ2-7|TRBV14|.|.
CASSQVGGGSYEQYF
TGTGCCAGCAGCCAAGTGGGGGGAGGATCCTACGAGCAGTACTTC
>TRBJ2-3|TRBV7-2|.|.
CASSLDSPGTVNTQYF
TGTGCCAGCAGCTTAGATTCCCCGGGAACGGTCAATACGCAGTATTTT
>TRBJ2-3|TRBV11-2|once|.
CASSLGPDTQYF
TGTGCCAGCAGCTTGGGACCAGATACGCAGTATTTT
>TRBJ2-2|TRBV7-2|.|.
CASSLSRTAGELFF
TGTGCCAGCAGCTTATCTCGAACCGCCGGGGAGCTGTTTTTT
>TRBJ1-2|TRBV5-6|.|.
CASSSGLTYGYTF
TGTGCCAGCAGCTCTGGACTGACCTATGGCTACACCTTC
>TRBJ1-1|TRBV3-1/TRBV3-2|.|.
CASSSPLKGGMNTEAFF
TGTGCCAGCAGCTCCCCGCTTAAGGGGGGCATGAACACTGAAGCTTTCTTT
>TRBJ2-7|TRBV2|.|.
CASSSSGVSYEQYF
TGTGCCAGCAGTAGCTCCGGGGTCTCCTACGAGCAGTACTTC
>TRBJ1-2|TRBV4-3|.|.
CASSQDFWANEVYGYTF
TGCGCCAGCAGCCAAGATTTTTGGGCGAATGAGGTCTATGGCTACACCTTC
>TRBJ1-3|TRBV6-6|.|.
CASSYGSSGNTIYF
TGTGCCAGCAGTTACGGGAGCTCTGGAAACACCATATATTTT
>TRBJ1-4|TRBV5-1|.|.
CASSLRTADEKLFF
TGCGCCAGCAGCCTCAGGACAGCGGATGAAAAACTGTTTTTT
>TRBJ2-1|TRBV5-4|.|.
CASSLGLLYNEQFF
TGTGCCAGCAGCTTGGGCCTTCTATACAATGAGCAGTTCTTC
>TRBJ2-7|TRBV11-2|.|.
CASKAGRDGEQYF
TGTGCCTCAAAAGCAGGGCGGGATGGCGAGCAGTACTTC
>TRBJ2-4|TRBV30|once|.
CAWSLGADIQYF
TGTGCCTGGAGCTTGGGGGCTGACATTCAGTACTTC
>TRBJ2-7|TRBV7-9|once|.
CASSLAGGRNYEQYF
TGTGCCAGCAGCTTAGCAGGGGGGCGGAACTACGAGCAGTACTTC
>TRBJ2-2|TRBV9|.|TRBD2
CASSVVTSGHGELFF
TGTGCCAGCAGCGTAGTGACTAGCGGGCACGGGGAGCTGTTTTTT
>TRBJ2-7|TRBV7-8|.|TRBD2
CASSLREGSYEQYF
TGTGCCAGCAGCTTAAGGGAGGGATCCTACGAGCAGTACTTC
>TRBJ2-3|TRBV3-1/TRBV3-2|.|.
CASSQDRADTQYF
TGTGCCAGCAGCCAAGATCGGGCAGATACGCAGTATTTT
>TRBJ2-5|TRBV6-6|.|.
CASALGEETQYF
TGTGCCAGCGCCCTAGGGGAAGAGACCCAGTACTTC
>TRBJ1-1|TRBV4-3|few|.
CASSQEVGQLNTEAFF
TGCGCCAGCAGCCAAGAAGTCGGACAGCTGAACACTGAAGCTTTCTTT
>TRBJ2-1|TRBV10-3|.|TRBD2
CAISEWGGSSYNEQFF
TGTGCCATCAGTGAGTGGGGGGGGAGCTCCTACAATGAGCAGTTCTTC
>TRBJ2-1|TRBV6-5|few|TRBD2
CASRSGTYNEQFF
TGTGCCAGCAGGAGCGGGACCTACAATGAGCAGTTCTTC
>TRBJ2-3|TRBV11-2|.|.
CASSLAQGLSTQYF
TGTGCCAGCAGCTTAGCTCAAGGGCTCTCTACACAGTATTTT
>TRBJ2-2|TRBV3-1/TRBV3-2|.|.
CASSQSGGSMAGELFF
TGTGCCAGCAGCCAGTCCGGAGGTAGTATGGCCGGGGAGCTGTTTTTT
>TRBJ1-6|TRBV3-1/TRBV3-2|.|TRBD1
CASSQRQGGDSPLHF
TGTGCCAGCAGCCAGAGACAGGGAGGTGATTCACCCCTCCACTTT
>TRBJ1-4|TRBV18|.|.
CASSPLGDLPLLPSATNEKLFF
TGTGCCAGCTCACCATTGGGCGACTTGCCCCTTTTACCGTCCGCAACTAATGAAAAACTGTTTTTT
>TRBJ1-5|TRBV12-3/TRBV12-4|.|.
CASSLQGDRPQHF
TGTGCCAGCAGTCTCCAGGGCGATCGGCCCCAGCATTTT
>TRBJ1-2|TRBV3-1/TRBV3-2|.|.
CASSQDRQGLHYGYTF
TGTGCCAGCAGCCAAGATCGCCAGGGCCTCCACTATGGCTACACCTTC